This TCR beta chain stems from a study of blood T cell repertoires in COVID-19. Study-wide background: Both acute and convalescent COVID-19 samples were obtained from the United States, Italy and Spain. The cDNA or gDNA used as material had been derived from T cells, B-cell-depleted T cells, or PBMCs.

The trim removed 6 bases at V and 1 base at J, leaving 5 bases unmatched. Looked up from germline, CDR1 is MDHEN and CDR2 is SYDVKM. The CDR3 contains 14 residues. In the authors' methods: Using reference gene primer amplification, nucleated cell counts were estimated. Measured with immunoSEQ multiplex PCR; TCRdb has only the in-frame clones, and not every one. V, J and clone size are those of that table, while D and trimming were read from the DNA. The sample has some 150,000 clones, around 84% seen once. This receptor was taken from a human donor in a cohort sampled during active COVID-19. This chain connects TRBV28 to TRBJ1-1; the match to TRBD1 covers 7 bases. The material sequenced was peripheral blood. CDR3 coding DNA: TGTGCCAGCAGAGGGGGCACCACGAACACTGAAGCTTTCTTT. This gives the protein CASRGGTTNTEAFF. The full variable domain, its missing parts supplied by reference TRBV28 and TRBJ1-1, is DVKVTQSSRYLVKRTGEKVFLECVQDMDHENMFWYRQDPGLGLRLIYFSYDVKMKEKGDIPEGYSVSREKKERFSLILESASTNQTSMYLCASRGGTTNTEAFFGQGTRLTVV.